What follows are 22 T cell receptor beta chains derived from one specimen sequenced in a study of T cell repertoires in cytomegalovirus infection. Using its own MiXCR run on the reads, TCRdb lists one record per CDR3 protein. The sample has approximately 290,000 distinct CDR3 sequences, about 25% seen once; the top ten hold roughly 13%. Sequencing used PBMCs. These receptors were taken from a human donor in good health (CMV status not recorded). Some clones in this sample may be carry-over from other donors' samples.

This clonotype was detected a few times. The V gene is TRBV12-3 or TRBV12-4, the J gene TRBJ1-5; D remains unclear. Trimming stripped 4 bases from V and 4 bases from J, with 14 bases between. The CDR3 is made up of 15 amino acids. CDR3 DNA: TGTGCCAGCAGTTCCGGTCGAACCCTTAATCAGCCCCAGCATTTT. This sequence encodes CASSSGRTLNQPQHF.

This chain links TRBV6-2 or TRBV6-3 with TRBJ2-3; D may be TRBD1 (6 bases). V shed 8 bases and J shed 1 base, with 16 bases lying between them. The CDR3 extends over 15 amino acids. Per germline, CDR1 MNHEY and CDR2 SVGEGT. CDR3 loop: CASREQGSGTDTQYF. CDR3 nucleotide sequence: TGTGCCAGCCGAGAACAGGGAAGCGGCACAGATACGCAGTATTTT.

This clonotype was seen only a few times. The chain recombines TRBV29-1 with TRBJ2-7; D unresolved. The CDR3 loop spans 12 amino acids. Germline lookup yields CDR1 SQVTM and CDR2 ANQGSEA. V was clipped by 2 bases and J by 3 bases, with 8 bases between them. Here the CDR3 DNA reads TGCAGCGTTGAAATAGCTTACTACGAGCAGTACTTC. This gives the protein CSVEIAYYEQYF.

This sequence joins TRBV23-1 and TRBJ2-5; 10 bases line up with TRBD1. TRBV23-1 belongs to the ORF category, with a function that is uncertain. The CDR3 runs 16 residues. V lost 3 bases to trimming and J lost 3 bases; unmatched junction nucleotides: 7. CDR3 loop: CASSQPRDRGEETQYF. CDR3 sequence (DNA): TGCGCCAGCAGTCAGCCCCGGGACAGGGGAGAAGAGACCCAGTACTTC.

V and J are TRBV5-1 and TRBJ1-3; no firm D call. The CDR3 extends over 17 amino acids. Trimming removed 0 bases at V and 0 bases at J, with 13 bases between. Germline CDR1 is SGHRS and CDR2 is YFSETQ. The CDR3 region has the DNA TGCGCCAGCAGCTTGGTGGGCTTAGACTTCTCTGGAAACACCATATATTTT. It codes for CASSLVGLDFSGNTIYF. Full variable domain (missing parts from reference TRBV5-1 and TRBJ1-3): KAGVTQTPRYLIKTRGQQVTLSCSPISGHRSVSWYQQTPGQGLQFLFEYFSETQRNKGNFPGRFSGRQFSNSRSEMNVSTLELGDSALYLCASSLVGLDFSGNTIYFGEGSWLTVV.

There are many counts of this clonotype. The CDR3 coding sequence is TGTGCCAGCAGTCAGGGCACGGGGGTTCCCGGGGAGCTGTTTTTT. Translating gives CASSQGTGVPGELFF. J is TRBJ2-2 and V is TRBV7-6; possible D gene TRBD2, 6 bases. Germline values: CDR1 SGHVS, CDR2 FNYEAQ. The length of the CDR3 is 15 residues. V lost 6 bases and J 6 bases, leaving 17 bases between the germline ends.

This clonotype was counted many times. The CDR3: CASSSGGGSGANVLTF. In DNA form, the CDR3 reads TGTGCCAGCAGTTCCGGGGGCGGGTCTGGGGCCAACGTCCTGACTTTC. V is TRBV28 and J is TRBJ2-6; D could derive from TRBD1 or TRBD2 (6 bases each). Germline V gene lookup returns CDR1 MDHEN and CDR2 SYDVKM. CDR3 length: 16 amino acids. The V and J ends lost 4 bases and 1 base respectively, with 11 bases between them. The full variable domain, completed using reference TRBV28 and TRBJ2-6, is DVKVTQSSRYLVKRTGEKVFLECVQDMDHENMFWYRQDPGLGLRLIYFSYDVKMKEKGDIPEGYSVSREKKERFSLILESASTNQTSMYLCASSSGGGSGANVLTFGAGSRLTVL.

Notes on this clonotype: A much larger clone is a single base away; this may be a read error. The conserved closing phenylalanine or tryptophan is absent in this CDR3, likely reflecting a read error. The V gene is TRBV7-2, the J gene TRBJ2-3; 9 bases are shared with TRBD2. Germline V gene lookup returns CDR1 SGHTA and CDR2 FQGNSA. V lost 6 bases, J lost 4 bases, and 2 bases stayed unmatched. CDR3 length: 13 amino acids. The DNA for the CDR3 is TGTGCCAGCAGAGGCGGGGGGGCAGATACGCAGTATTCT. Translating it yields CASRGGGADTQYS.

This clonotype was counted only a few times. The chain carries TRBV7-3 and TRBJ1-1; D gene uncertain. The ends were cut back, 2 bases at V and 2 bases at J, with 12 bases in the middle. Germline V gene lookup returns CDR1 SGHTA and CDR2 FQGTGA. This CDR3 contains 15 residues. The CDR3 region has the DNA TGTGCCAGCAGCTTAGGACCAGGCGCCAACACTGAAGCTTTCTTT. Translation: CASSLGPGANTEAFF.

V usage is TRBV15 and J usage is TRBJ2-7, with D unresolved. The CDR3 consists of 16 residues. V was trimmed by 0 bases and J by 2 bases, leaving 14 bases between them. Per germline, CDR1 LNHNV and CDR2 YYDKDF (reference sequence). CDR3 bases: TGTGCCACCAGCAGAGATCGGATTTCCTCCGCCTACGAGCAGTACTTC. It yields the protein CATSRDRISSAYEQYF.

This clonotype was counted many times. The chain uses TRBV11-2 and TRBJ1-5, with a tentative D call TRBD1 (5 bases). The CDR3 runs to 14 residues. The germline gives CDR1 SGHAT, CDR2 FQNNGV. Trimming shortened V by 2 bases and J by 2 bases, and 7 bases separated the two germline ends. Here the CDR3 reads CASSLRGGNQPQHF. CDR3 nucleotide sequence: TGTGCCAGCAGCTTAAGAGGGGGCAATCAGCCCCAGCATTTT.

This clonotype was counted between two and nine times. V is TRBV6-2 or TRBV6-3 and J is TRBJ2-7; a possible D gene is TRBD1 (6 bases). V was cut by 2 bases and J by 1 base, with 15 bases left in between. CDR1 and CDR2 from the germline V gene are MNHEY and SVGEGT. The CDR3 runs 16 residues. CDR3 residues: CASSYGQGGPSYEQYF. CDR3 in DNA: TGTGCCAGCAGTTACGGTCAAGGGGGTCCTTCCTACGAGCAGTACTTC.

The chain uses TRBV11-2 and TRBJ2-5; D unclear. V lost 1 base, J lost 5 bases, and 14 bases lay in between. This CDR3 region has 15 residues. From germline, CDR1 is SGHAT and CDR2 FQNNGV. CDR3 region: CASSLVPFSTETQYF. CDR3 nucleotides: TGTGCCAGCAGCTTAGTGCCGTTCTCCACCGAGACCCAGTACTTC.

This clonotype appeared a few times. The chain has TRBV6-5 and TRBJ1-6; D is unresolved. CDR3 size: 14 residues. CDR1 is MNHEY, CDR2 SVGAGI, per germline. Trimming removed 2 bases at V and 8 bases at J, with 10 bases between. CDR3 protein: CASSYGIWDSPLHF. The CDR3 coding sequence is TGTGCCAGCAGTTACGGTATATGGGATTCACCCCTCCACTTT.

This clonotype was seen many times. The chain links TRBV7-2 to TRBJ1-2, with TRBD1 identical over 9 bases. Germline V gives CDR1 SGHTA, CDR2 FQGNSA. The CDR3 sequence is 14 residues long. The J segment lost 6 bases and the V segment lost 5 bases, leaving 7 bases of the junction unmatched. The CDR3 loop reads CASSLNRGRHGYTF. The CDR3 DNA follows: TGTGCCAGCAGCCTAAACAGGGGGCGTCATGGCTACACCTTC.

This clonotype occurred a few times. The CDR3: CASSTPGGTEAFF. CDR3 sequence (DNA): TGTGCCAGCAGTACTCCGGGCGGCACTGAAGCTTTCTTT. The chain combines TRBV6-5 with TRBJ1-1; D not certain. The V end lost 5 bases, the J end lost 4 bases, and 11 bases lay between the germline ends. The CDR3 runs 13 residues. Germline V gene sequence: CDR1 MNHEY, CDR2 SVGAGI.

This clonotype has only a few counts. The CDR3 loop reads CASSPGPGRDEQYF. The CDR3 nucleotides read TGTGCCAGCAGTCCCGGGCCTGGGAGGGACGAGCAGTACTTC. The rearrangement joins TRBV12-3 or TRBV12-4 to TRBJ2-7; 7 bases match TRBD2. The CDR3 sequence is 14 residues long. V lost 5 bases to trimming and J lost 5 bases; unmatched junction nucleotides: 9.

This clonotype was detected ten times or more. The V call is TRBV7-2, the J call TRBJ2-7; 9 nucleotides agree with TRBD1. This CDR3 has 14 amino acids. The trim removed 5 bases at V and 5 bases at J, leaving 7 bases unmatched. Germline assignment: CDR1 SGHTA and CDR2 FQGNSA. Here the CDR3 reads CASSPTGGRHEQYF. The CDR3 DNA reads as TGTGCCAGCAGCCCGACAGGGGGTCGCCACGAGCAGTACTTC.

This clonotype was seen ten or more times. The V and J genes are TRBV12-3 or TRBV12-4 and TRBJ1-6; tentatively, D is TRBD1 (5 bases). The length of the CDR3 is 14 residues. Trimming shortened V by 1 base and J by 6 bases, and 7 bases separated the two germline ends. DNA for the CDR3: TGTGCCAGCAGTTTAGGCAGGGCTAATTCACCCCTCCACTTT. Encoded protein: CASSLGRANSPLHF.

The rearrangement links TRBV20-1 to TRBJ1-1, with D perhaps matching TRBD1 (5 bases). The germline gives CDR1 DFQATT, CDR2 SNEGSKA (reference sequence). V lost 5 bases and J lost 0, with 13 bases in between. The CDR3 runs 14 residues. The CDR3 bases are TGCAGTGCTGGTTCGACAGTAATGAACACTGAAGCTTTCTTT. It yields the protein CSAGSTVMNTEAFF.

The chain joins TRBV11-2 to TRBJ2-1; TRBD2 aligns across 7 bases. This CDR3 comprises 13 residues. Germline V gene lookup returns CDR1 SGHAT and CDR2 FQNNGV. The V segment lost 4 bases and the J segment 10 bases; nucleotides outside the gene matches: 7. The CDR3 spells CASSYYRAGEQFF. CDR3 nucleotide sequence: TGTGCCAGCAGCTACTATAGAGCGGGGGAGCAGTTCTTC. Filled out from reference TRBV11-2 and TRBJ2-1, the complete variable domain reads EAGVAQSPRYKIIEKRQSVAFWCNPISGHATLYWYQQILGQGPKLLIQFQNNGVVDDSQLPKDRFSAERLKGVDSTLKIQPAKLEDSAVYLCASSYYRAGEQFFGPGTRLTVL.

The rearrangement links TRBV11-2 to TRBJ1-2; 11 nucleotides align to TRBD1. The CDR3 has 14 residues. Germline V gene data show CDR1 as SGHAT and CDR2 as FQNNGV. J gave up 5 bases and V 5 bases, and 4 bases lay outside the gene matches. The DNA of the CDR3 is TGTGCCAGCAGCCAAGGACAGGGGGCTTATGGCTACACCTTC. This translates into CASSQGQGAYGYTF.